The entry below describes one T cell receptor (beta chain). This clonotype was picked up a small number of times. Its antigen specificity is not known. Base qualities are not recorded, but no much larger clone differs from it by a single base. Libraries were prepared through 5' RACE. These reads were obtained on an Illumina HiSeq 2500. A second PCR of about 7 to 12 cycles was run with a J-beta primer mix and a sample-barcoded 5' primer. Each TCR beta cDNA molecule received a unique molecular identifier from a template-switch 5' adaptor carrying 12 random nucleotides. Each sample yielded at least 2.5 million CDR3-containing paired-end reads. The Mint cDNA synthesis kit, primed by a TRBC-specific oligonucleotide, was used to synthesize first-strand cDNA from all RNA. Following uracil-DNA glycosylase treatment, all cDNA underwent a first 18-cycle PCR with the universal primers M1SS and BC2_uni_R. The study's processing was this. For normalization, 1 million high-quality reads, each with a distinct molecular identifier, were randomly selected from each sample. Instead of being binned into consensus sequences, reads that shared molecular identifiers were thrown out. MiTCR, set to a Q25 quality threshold and the strictest error-elimination algorithm, was used for CDR3 identification, clonotype clustering and error correction. Lower-bound total TCR beta diversity was estimated with a nonparametric unseen species model using Euler transformation. TCRdb reprocessed the public reads (quality trimming at Q25 with fastp, clone calling with MiXCR) and kept in-frame beta chains. Merged by CDR3 protein, the rows form single entries marked with the most common genes and DNA. It is TCRdb's table, rather than the study itself, that gives the V and J calls and clone size. Here the sample has some 1,000,000 distinct CDR3 sequences; 20% to 25% occur a single time. The ten largest clones add up to approximately 0.75% of the sample.

Donors were roughly 40 systemically healthy Caucasian individuals from Russia aged roughly 6 to 95 years. Ten milliliters of peripheral blood were drawn from each donor into EDTA-treated Vacutainer tubes. Ficoll-Paque density-gradient centrifugation was used to isolate PBMCs, with at least 6.5 million per sample. Trizol reagent was used to extract total RNA from PBMCs, with at least 5.5 micrograms per sample. The percentages of naive CD45RAhigh/CD27high T cells were determined by flow cytometry on a PBMC aliquot from every donor. This entry belongs to a study of blood T cells in healthy people across ages (dated by TCRdb to about 2015). Notes on the research overall: Template switching captured roughly one uniquely barcoded TCR beta cDNA molecule per two T cells in model experiments. The study analyzed two additional independent replicas of 1 million unique cDNA reads from the same blood draw for two donors, one aged 18 to 29 and one aged 80 or older. Age-related changes in TCR beta repertoire diversity were measured in the study by deep sequencing normalized with unique cDNA molecular identifiers. The donors were divided into four age groups: young (average 16 years), middle-aged (roughly 42), aged (roughly 60) and long-lived (more than 75).

Broad study findings and their caveats: Because donor CMV infection status was unknown, age-related changes in expanded clonotypes were potentially confounded. A strong correlation was found between observed TCR beta diversity and the percentage of naive T cells measured by flow cytometry. Because profiling used bulk unsorted PBMCs, naive and antigen-experienced compartments could not be compared conclusively. Estimates of total diversity from one million sequenced T cells were regarded as lower bounds and underestimates. The long-lived group showed more naive CD4+ T cells, fewer expanded clones and increased TCR diversity than the aged group, suggesting age selection. Observed TCR beta diversity per million T cells fell roughly linearly with age, and a significant reduction was already apparent by age around 36.

CDR3 length: 16 amino acids, cysteine to phenylalanine. This entry keeps only the CDR3 DNA: 48 bases, framed from base 1. The V and J ends are trimmed by 0 bases and 4 bases, leaving 13 bases between them. CDR1 LGHNA and CDR2 YNFKEQ were looked up in the germline V gene. These data were likewise used in another study, on T cells of mothers and their children. The second study, in turn, reports: Nine systemically healthy Caucasian individuals, comprising three mothers and their six children, were included as donors. cDNA synthesis consumed the entire amount of extracted RNA, loaded at roughly 1.5 ug RNA in each 15 ul reaction. In the second PCR, sample barcodes and 2-4 random nucleotides were introduced via the M1S primer. Over 8.5 million TCR beta CDR3 reads were obtained for each mother, and approximately 3.2 million reads were obtained for each child. Thymic selection shapes the output of TCR recombination in a similar way in related and unrelated pairs, and inherited differences have a minor effect. Related mother-child pairs always showed normalized repertoire overlap that was slightly higher than in unrelated mother-child pairs, though the difference was never significant. No persistent microchimeric T cell clones were detected, at a sensitivity of around 97 clones per million clonotypes. Deep NGS was used in the study to compare the TCR beta repertoires of mothers and children and to look for features that separate related mother-child pairs from unrelated individuals. Mothers averaged 40 +/- 4 years of age and children averaged roughly 11 +/- 4 years. After adapter ligation with NEBNext reagents, the libraries were sequenced on Illumina HiSeq 2000 with 100+100 nt paired-end reads. Mother and child libraries were prepared a month apart and sequenced in separate runs to prevent cross-contamination. Each donor had between 500,000 and 2,000,000 distinct TCR beta clonotypes identified. Naive TCR beta clonotypes were estimated from low-frequency clonotypes matched to each donor's FACS-determined naive share, without sorting.

The receptor's source is a girl aged 2 to 10 in good health. The sequence links TRBV4-2 to TRBJ1-3; the D gene lacks a confident call. The sequencing input was blood. For the CDR3, the sequence is CASSQDLTAQGNTIYF. DNA sequence: TGTGCCAGCAGCCAAGATTTAACCGCCCAAGGAAACACCATATATTTT.